A selection of T cell receptor beta chains follows, all from one sample in a study of T-cell reconstitution after alpha-beta-depleted transplantation in children. Each CDR3 protein gets one entry after TCRdb re-called the PCR reads with MiXCR. The table has around 100,000 distinct CDR3 sequences, around a tenth seen once. This specimen consisted of PBMCs, obtained before TCRalphabeta/CD19-depleted stem cell transplant. The receptors derive from a boy aged 2 to 9 with acute lymphoblastic leukemia, due to receive a stem cell transplant. CDR3s include the opening cysteine and the closing phenylalanine or tryptophan. The D gene is left open where the match is weak. Some rows have no size entry. The others give once, few or many, or a class for an expanded clone.

size	V	length	J	D	CDR3	DNA
many	TRBV12-3/TRBV12-4	17	TRBJ1-4	TRBD1	CASSLRRQGATNEKLFF	TGTGCCAGCAGTTTGAGGAGACAGGGGGCGACTAATGAAAAACTGTTTTTT
many	TRBV5-1	17	TRBJ1-1	-	CASYPGRQAHMNTEAFF	TGCGCCAGCTACCCGGGGAGACAGGCCCATATGAACACTGAAGCTTTCTTT
many	TRBV12-3/TRBV12-4	13	TRBJ2-5	TRBD2	CASSYSGGETQYF	TGTGCCAGCTCCTATTCGGGGGGAGAGACCCAGTACTTC
many	TRBV29-1	16	TRBJ2-7	TRBD2	CSVHGGTSGSSYEQYF	TGCAGCGTCCACGGAGGGACTAGCGGGAGCTCCTACGAGCAGTACTTC
few	TRBV7-8	13	TRBJ1-2	-	CASSLARVGGYTF	TGTGCCAGCAGCTTAGCCAGGGTTGGTGGCTACACCTTC
-	TRBV18	15	TRBJ2-2	-	CASSPADFNTGELFF	TGTGCCAGCTCACCTGCAGACTTTAACACCGGGGAGCTGTTTTTT
many	TRBV5-1	13	TRBJ2-7	-	CASSSMGAGEQYF	TGCGCCAGCAGCTCTATGGGGGCGGGAGAGCAGTACTTC
-	TRBV29-1	13	TRBJ2-7	-	CSVGGTRSYEQYF	TGCAGCGTTGGGGGGACACGTTCCTACGAGCAGTACTTC
many	TRBV6-1	18	TRBJ2-2	-	CASSVLPTGWDNAGELFF	TGTGCCAGCAGTGTCCTCCCGACGGGTTGGGACAACGCCGGGGAGCTGTTTTTT
many	TRBV5-1	17	TRBJ2-6	TRBD2	CASSWGGVSSGANVLTF	TGCGCCAGCAGCTGGGGAGGGGTCAGCTCTGGGGCCAACGTCCTGACTTTC
many	TRBV20-1	15	TRBJ2-5	TRBD2	CSARSGLAGVQTQYF	TGCAGTGCTAGATCCGGACTAGCGGGAGTTCAGACCCAGTACTTC
few	TRBV20-1	13	TRBJ2-7	-	CSAKRTRTYEQYF	TGCAGTGCTAAACGGACCCGGACCTACGAGCAGTACTTC
few	TRBV28	16	TRBJ2-6	-	CASRPGLGSGANVLTF	TGTGCCAGCAGGCCGGGGTTGGGGTCTGGGGCCAACGTCCTGACTTTC
-	TRBV28	13	TRBJ2-2	-	CAMGPGQRGELFF	TGTGCCATGGGCCCTGGACAGCGCGGGGAGCTGTTTTTT